This passage covers 16 T cell receptor beta chains from one sample sequenced in a study of Tregs in tolerant kidney transplant recipients. Assay: immunoSEQ multiplex PCR; the TCRdb copy retains only in-frame clones and omits some. The sample gives some 62,000 clones, around 98% of which show up once; approximately 0.34% is in the top ten. Sequenced material: Tregs from blood, taken before the transplant. These TCRs come from a human donor who received a combined kidney and bone marrow transplant.

V is TRBV5-1 and J is TRBJ2-7; possibly TRBD1 for D (6 bases). The V gene's germline CDR1 is SGHRS and CDR2 YFSETQ. The V end lost 4 bases, the J end lost 2 bases, and 16 bases lay between the germline ends. The CDR3 covers 15 residues. CDR3 sequence (DNA): TGCGCCAGCAGCCCGGAGACAGGAAGAACCTACGAGCAGTACTTC. Its translation is CASSPETGRTYEQYF.

The gene calls are TRBV19 and TRBJ2-3; maybe TRBD1 (5 bases). Germline CDR1 reads LNHDA; CDR2 reads SQIVND (reference sequence). The CDR3 contains 17 residues. V lost 0 bases to trimming and J lost 5 bases, with 18 bases between them. CDR3 in amino acids: CASSIDLPRSRGDTQYF. CDR3 coding DNA: TGTGCCAGTAGTATAGATCTCCCCAGATCTAGGGGAGATACGCAGTATTTT. Full variable domain (remainder filled in from reference TRBV19 and TRBJ2-3): DGGITQSPKYLFRKEGQNVTLSCEQNLNHDAMYWYRQDPGQGLRLIYYSQIVNDFQKGDIAEGYSVSREKKESFPLTVTSAQKNPTAFYLCASSIDLPRSRGDTQYFGPGTRLTVL.

A single count supports this clone. V is TRBV5-1 and J is TRBJ1-3; tentative D call: TRBD1 (6 bases). Trimming removed 4 bases from V and 0 bases from J, with 20 bases in between. The CDR3 has 18 amino acids. The V gene's germline CDR1 is SGHRS and CDR2 YFSETQ. The CDR3 protein is CASSAGTWRTISGNTIYF. DNA of the CDR3: TGCGCCAGCAGCGCCGGGACATGGCGTACTATCTCTGGAAACACCATATATTTT.

This chain uses TRBV7-9 with TRBJ2-2; no reliable D call. The CDR3 contains 11 residues. Trimming shortened V by 6 bases and J by 5 bases, and 4 bases separated the two germline ends. The germline V gene has CDR1 SEHNR and CDR2 FQNEAQ (reference sequence). In nucleotides, the CDR3 is TGTGCCAGCAGGGCTACCGGGGAGCTGTTTTTT. This translates into CASRATGELFF. Combining the CDR3 with reference TRBV7-9 and TRBJ2-2 gives the whole variable domain DTGVSQNPRHKITKRGQNVTFRCDPISEHNRLYWYRQTLGQGPEFLTYFQNEAQLEKSRLLSDRFSAERPKGSFSTLEIQRTEQGDSAMYLCASRATGELFFGEGSRLTVL.

The rearrangement links TRBV4-2 to TRBJ2-7, with D possibly TRBD1 on 5 matching bases. The germline V gene encodes CDR1 LGHNA and CDR2 YNFKEQ. V was trimmed by 5 bases and J by 3 bases, leaving 11 bases between them. CDR3 length: 13 residues. The CDR3 DNA reads as TGTGCCAGCAGCGTCGACAGTTACTACGAGCAGTACTTC. As protein: CASSVDSYYEQYF.

The rearrangement uses TRBV5-1 and TRBJ1-1; D unclear. Trimming pared 4 bases from V and 3 bases from J, leaving 16 bases between. The germline V gene encodes CDR1 SGHRS and CDR2 YFSETQ. The CDR3 has 15 amino acids. In DNA, the CDR3 is TGCGCCAGCAGCGTGCTCAACACGAGGGACACTGAAGCTTTCTTT. It specifies CASSVLNTRDTEAFF. Full variable domain (outside the CDR3, taken from reference TRBV5-1 and TRBJ1-1): KAGVTQTPRYLIKTRGQQVTLSCSPISGHRSVSWYQQTPGQGLQFLFEYFSETQRNKGNFPGRFSGRQFSNSRSEMNVSTLELGDSALYLCASSVLNTRDTEAFFGQGTRLTVV.

CDR3 in amino acids: CASLGGTGELFF. In DNA, the CDR3 is TGTGCCAGCCTAGGGGGCACCGGGGAGCTGTTTTTT. The chain joins TRBV10-3 to TRBJ2-2; D is perhaps TRBD1 (6 bases). The CDR3 extends over 12 amino acids. The germline V gene has CDR1 ENHRY and CDR2 SYGVKD. V lost 10 bases, J lost 4 bases, and 10 bases lay in between.

By sample fraction, this clone is medium-sized. V gene TRBV10-1 combines with J gene TRBJ2-7; 7 nucleotides agree with TRBD1. The CDR3 covers 17 residues. Germline assignment: CDR1 WNHNN and CDR2 SYGVQD (reference sequence). V trimming: 0 bases; J trimming: 0 bases; junction bases outside the gene matches: 8. The CDR3: CASSESRGGRHSYEQYF. In DNA form, the CDR3 reads TGCGCCAGCAGTGAGTCGAGAGGGGGCAGACACTCCTACGAGCAGTACTTC.

The chain links TRBV6-5 to TRBJ2-7, with 9 bases fitting TRBD2. This CDR3 is 14 amino acids long. Losses at the gene ends were 2 bases for V and 5 bases for J; bases not matched to a gene: 4. CDR1 is MNHEY, CDR2 SVGAGI, per germline. The CDR3 spells CASSYAGGWNEQYF. CDR3 DNA sequence: TGTGCCAGCAGTTACGCGGGGGGGTGGAACGAGCAGTACTTC.

The gene calls are TRBV5-5 and TRBJ2-7; D gene uncertain. The V end lost 0 bases, the J end lost 4 bases, and 5 bases lay between the germline ends. Germline V CDR1 and CDR2: SGHKS, YYEKEE (reference sequence). This CDR3 has 12 residues. This CDR3 reads CASSLVAYEQYF. The DNA of the CDR3 is TGTGCCAGCAGCTTGGTAGCTTACGAGCAGTACTTC.

The chain uses TRBV5-1 and TRBJ2-5; 9 bases are a match to TRBD1. Trimming cost V 4 bases and J 4 bases; bases outside gene matches: 5. The CDR3 has 14 amino acids. Germline assignment: CDR1 SGHRS and CDR2 YFSETQ. In nucleotides, the CDR3 is TGCGCCAGCAGCCTGGGACAGGGTGGAGAGACCCAGTACTTC. It codes for CASSLGQGGETQYF.

This clone was seen only once. This chain links TRBV5-4 with TRBJ2-2, with 8 bases fitting TRBD2. This CDR3 is built from 17 residues. CDR1 is SGHNT and CDR2 is YYREEE in the germline V gene (reference sequence). J was trimmed by 2 bases and V by 4 bases; bases with no gene match: 10. CDR3 residues: CASSDSTGGGNTGELFF. As DNA, the CDR3 is TGTGCCAGCAGCGACTCCACCGGGGGGGGAAACACCGGGGAGCTGTTTTTT.

This clone was found a few times. V is TRBV7-2 and J is TRBJ1-2; 8 bases are a match to TRBD1. V dropped 0 bases and J dropped 4; count of bases not matched to a gene: 4. CDR1 and CDR2 from the germline V gene are SGHTA and FQGNSA. This CDR3 is 15 amino acids long. CDR3 loop: CASSLAGDRIYGYTF. DNA of the CDR3: TGTGCCAGCAGCTTAGCCGGGGACAGGATCTATGGCTACACCTTC.

The chain joins TRBV5-4 to TRBJ2-1; TRBD1 matches 8 bases. Germline V gene sequence: CDR1 SGHNT, CDR2 YYREEE (reference sequence). The CDR3 runs to 16 residues. Unmatched junction bases numbered 6, after V lost 0 bases and J lost 4 bases. For the CDR3, the DNA is TGTGCCAGCAGCTTGGGACAGGGGAATGGTTACAATGAGCAGTTCTTC. Amino acid sequence: CASSLGQGNGYNEQFF.

The chain joins TRBV5-6 to TRBJ1-2; D not resolved. V was pared by 0 bases and J by 0 bases, with 9 bases between. The CDR3 extends over 15 amino acids. Germline loops: CDR1 SGHDT, CDR2 YYEEEE. Here the CDR3 reads CASSLVQSANYGYTF. DNA for the CDR3: TGTGCCAGCAGCTTGGTACAGTCTGCTAACTATGGCTACACCTTC.

V is TRBV5-1 and J is TRBJ2-3, with D possibly matching TRBD2 (7 bases). From germline, CDR1 is SGHRS and CDR2 YFSETQ. Trimming stripped 2 bases from V and 5 bases from J, with 12 bases between. The CDR3 runs to 14 residues. The CDR3 here is CASSFRGAGDTQYF. CDR3 nucleotides: TGCGCCAGCAGCTTCCGGGGGGCAGGAGATACGCAGTATTTT.